Listed here is a single TCR beta chain. The antigen is undetermined. This sample was taken from a study of T cell repertoires in cytomegalovirus infection. Turning to the study itself: Public TCR beta signatures marked donors with CMV infection and the matching HLA.

One entry per CDR3 protein results from TCRdb running MiXCR on the reads. The sample yields 400,000 or so distinct CDR3 sequences, 15% to 20% seen once. The V end lost 3 bases, the J end lost 5 bases, and 12 bases lay between the germline ends. This CDR3 is 13 amino acids long. Germline CDR1 is DFQATT and CDR2 is SNEGSKA (reference sequence). Whole-study results and caveats: Identification of carriers of CMV plus the relevant HLA was performed using cumulative public TCR beta family frequency. Predominance within the ex vivo response was attributable to HLA-C-restricted CMV-specific TCR beta clonotypes.

J is TRBJ2-3 and V is TRBV20-1; TRBD1 is a possible D gene (6 bases). The specimen was PBMCs. This receptor was taken from a human donor in good health (CMV status not recorded). Some clones in this sample may be carry-over from other donors' samples. CDR3 amino acids: CSASSQGIDTQYF. Written as DNA, the CDR3 is TGCAGTGCTAGTAGCCAGGGGATAGATACGCAGTATTTT.